This TCR beta chain derives from a study of cytomegalovirus exposure and HLA in healthy donors. Vbeta (60) and Jbeta (13) primers were used in the PCR. The method was immunoSEQ multiplex PCR; TCRdb's version includes in-frame clones alone and lacks a portion of them. The sample lists 97,000 or so clones, under 75% occurring once. Concerning this clone: As yet, its antigen is unknown.

Per the germline V gene, CDR1 is SGDLS and CDR2 is YYNGEE. V gave up 7 bases and J gave up 6 bases; unmatched junction bases: 6. The CDR3 is 15 residues long. Findings and caveats of the study: Later analysis identified a missense DCLRE1C variant that was linked to TCR beta V- and J-gene trimming. It was reported that the classifier diagnosed cytomegalovirus status with high specificity and sensitivity in both the original and validation cohorts. Earlier analysis looked at TCR beta V segments, and most were productive about 90% or about 30% of the time.

The receptor comes from a man aged 50-60 years in good health and CMV-seronegative. Specimen: PBMCs. The chain employs TRBV9 and TRBJ2-2, with 13 bases matching TRBD2. Written as DNA, the CDR3 is TGTGCCAGCGGGACTAGCGGGAATCAGCCCGGGGAGCTGTTTTTT. Amino acid sequence: CASGTSGNQPGELFF.